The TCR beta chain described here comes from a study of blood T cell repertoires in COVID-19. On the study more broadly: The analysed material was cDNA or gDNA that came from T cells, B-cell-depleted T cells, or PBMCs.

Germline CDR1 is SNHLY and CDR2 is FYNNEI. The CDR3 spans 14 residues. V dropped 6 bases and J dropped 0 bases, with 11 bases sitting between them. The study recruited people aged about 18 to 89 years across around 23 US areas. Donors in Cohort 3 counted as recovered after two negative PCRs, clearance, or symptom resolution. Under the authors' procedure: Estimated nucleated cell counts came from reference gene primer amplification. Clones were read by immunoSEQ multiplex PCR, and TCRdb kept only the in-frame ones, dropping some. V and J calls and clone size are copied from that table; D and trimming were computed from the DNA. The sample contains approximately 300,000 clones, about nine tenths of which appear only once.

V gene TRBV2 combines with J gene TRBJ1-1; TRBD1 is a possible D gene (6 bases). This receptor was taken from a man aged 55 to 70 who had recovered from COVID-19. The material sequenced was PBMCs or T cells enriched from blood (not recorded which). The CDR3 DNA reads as TGTGCCAGCAGCCGGACAGTCATGAACACTGAAGCTTTCTTT. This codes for CASSRTVMNTEAFF.